This T cell receptor beta chain was found in a study of T cell repertoires in cytomegalovirus infection. Via MiXCR, TCRdb re-called the reads, giving one row per CDR3 protein. The table records a few hundred thousand distinct CDR3 sequences, 40% of them present only once. In regard to this clonotype: The target antigen is unknown.

Germline values: CDR1 DFQATT, CDR2 SNEGSKA (reference sequence). V lost 0 bases and J lost 0, with 20 bases in between. The CDR3 spans 18 residues. This clonotype originated in a human donor in good health (CMV status not recorded). Some clones in this sample may be carry-over from other donors' samples. V usage is TRBV20-1 and J usage is TRBJ1-1; possibly TRBD1 for D (6 bases). Sequencing was performed on cultured PBMCs, taken from culture after CMV antigen stimulation. The CDR3 sequence: CSARDVGTGTYMNTEAFF. CDR3 DNA: TGCAGTGCTAGAGATGTAGGCACCGGGACATACATGAACACTGAAGCTTTCTTT.